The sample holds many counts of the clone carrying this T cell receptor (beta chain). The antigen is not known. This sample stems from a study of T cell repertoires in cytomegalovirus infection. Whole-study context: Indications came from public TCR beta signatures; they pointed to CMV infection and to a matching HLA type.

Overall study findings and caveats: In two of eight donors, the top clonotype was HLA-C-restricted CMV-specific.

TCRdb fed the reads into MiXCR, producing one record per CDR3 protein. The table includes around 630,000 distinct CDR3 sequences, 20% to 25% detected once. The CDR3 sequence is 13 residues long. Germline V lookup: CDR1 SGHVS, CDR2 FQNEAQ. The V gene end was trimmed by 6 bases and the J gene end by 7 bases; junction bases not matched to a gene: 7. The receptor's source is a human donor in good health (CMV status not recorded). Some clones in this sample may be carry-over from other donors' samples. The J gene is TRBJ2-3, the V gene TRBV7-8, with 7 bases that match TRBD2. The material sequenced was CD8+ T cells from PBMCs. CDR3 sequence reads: CASSPGGSNTQYF. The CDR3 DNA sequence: TGTGCCAGCAGTCCGGGGGGTAGTAATACGCAGTATTTT.